The rows below give T cell receptor beta chains drawn from one sample of a study of shared clonotypes between healthy human individuals. Profiled with immunoSEQ multiplex PCR; TCRdb holds only in-frame clones, not every one. In the table there are hundreds of thousands of clones, 70% to 80% of which are singletons. Sample: PBMCs. Receptor source: a woman between 35 and 50 years old in good health. Some clones in this sample may be carry-over from other donors' samples. Each CDR3 is given with its conserved first and last residue. Each record gives: clone size, D gene, V gene, J gene, CDR3 protein, CDR3 DNA. D genes are given only for firm matches. Clone size is given for some rows only: seen once, a few or many times, or a class if the clone is expanded.

>NA|NA|TRBV19|TRBJ2-7
CASSAGLSYEQYF
TGTGCCAGTAGTGCTGGACTGTCCTACGAGCAGTACTTC
>NA|NA|TRBV5-1|TRBJ1-1
CASSPRPGENTEAFF
TGCGCCAGCAGCCCCCGGCCGGGGGAGAACACTGAAGCTTTCTTT
>medium-sized|TRBD2|TRBV10-3|TRBJ2-7
CAISETSGRYEQYF
TGTGCCATCAGTGAGACTAGCGGGAGGTACGAGCAGTACTTC
>NA|TRBD2|TRBV6-5|TRBJ2-7
CASSQTSGSPHEQYF
TGTGCCAGCAGTCAAACTAGCGGGAGCCCACACGAGCAGTACTTC
>once|NA|TRBV11-2|TRBJ2-1
CASSFSAASSYNEQFF
TGTGCCAGCAGCTTTAGCGCGGCCAGTTCCTACAATGAGCAGTTCTTC
>many|TRBD2|TRBV19|TRBJ2-3
CASSTRLAGGPDTQYF
TGTGCCAGTAGTACGCGACTAGCGGGAGGGCCGGATACGCAGTATTTT
>NA|NA|TRBV28|TRBJ2-7
CASREDQSYSYEQYF
TGTGCCAGCAGGGAGGACCAAAGTTACTCCTACGAGCAGTACTTC
>NA|NA|TRBV7-9|TRBJ1-2
CASSSTAYYGYTF
TGTGCCAGCAGCTCGACAGCCTACTATGGCTACACCTTC
>NA|TRBD1|TRBV7-2|TRBJ2-3
CASSLRTGNTDTQYF
TGTGCCAGCAGCTTACGGACAGGGAACACAGATACGCAGTATTTT
>NA|NA|TRBV7-7|TRBJ2-1
CASSSERYNEQFF
TGTGCTAGCAGTTCCGAGCGGTACAATGAGCAGTTCTTC
>NA|TRBD1|TRBV10-2|TRBJ2-3
CASSERQGAVADTQYF
TGCGCCAGCAGTGAGAGACAGGGGGCAGTGGCAGATACGCAGTATTTT
>NA|TRBD1|TRBV11-3|TRBJ2-5
CASSLDGTGRETQYF
TGTGCCAGCAGCTTAGATGGGACAGGGCGAGAGACCCAGTACTTC
>NA|NA|TRBV30|TRBJ1-2
CAWSRMLGTHYGYTF
TGTGCCTGGAGTAGGATGTTGGGGACGCACTATGGCTACACCTTC
>NA|TRBD2|TRBV5-1|TRBJ2-7
CASSLGELAGAGEQYF
TGCGCCAGCAGCTTGGGGGAACTAGCGGGAGCCGGCGAGCAGTACTTC
>few|TRBD1|TRBV5-1|TRBJ2-7
CASTGTGGSYEQYF
TGCGCCAGTACTGGGACAGGGGGCTCCTACGAGCAGTACTTC
>NA|TRBD2|TRBV7-2|TRBJ2-5
CASSLTSGSQETQYF
TGTGCCAGCAGCCTAACTAGCGGGAGCCAAGAGACCCAGTACTTC
>NA|TRBD1|TRBV11-1|TRBJ2-2
CASSLEVLGQGSGELFF
TGTGCCAGCAGCTTAGAAGTATTGGGACAGGGTTCCGGGGAGCTGTTTTTT
>once|NA|TRBV7-9|TRBJ2-5
CASSSLLGNQETQYF
TGTGCCAGCAGCTCTTTACTAGGAAACCAAGAGACCCAGTACTTC
>NA|NA|TRBV7-3|TRBJ2-1
CASSLSQDNEQFF
TGTGCCAGCAGCTTAAGTCAAGACAATGAGCAGTTCTTC
>NA|NA|TRBV5-6|TRBJ2-1
CASSLGRPDNEQFF
TGTGCCAGCAGCTTAGGACGGCCTGACAATGAGCAGTTCTTC
>NA|TRBD2|TRBV7-8|TRBJ2-1
CASSPGASGQFF
TGTGCCAGCAGCCCCGGGGCTAGCGGGCAGTTCTTC
>NA|TRBD1|TRBV7-6|TRBJ1-1
CASSRTGATEAFF
TGTGCCAGCAGCCGGACAGGGGCCACTGAAGCTTTCTTT
>NA|TRBD2|TRBV5-1|TRBJ2-7
CASSDQRGSYEQYF
TGCGCCAGCAGCGACCAGCGGGGGTCCTACGAGCAGTACTTC
>once|NA|TRBV11-2|TRBJ2-7
CASSLGSGEQYF
TGTGCCAGCAGCTTAGGGTCGGGAGAGCAGTACTTC
>NA|TRBD1|TRBV6-1|TRBJ1-1
CASSPPGQGNTEAFF
TGTGCCAGCAGCCCCCCGGGACAGGGGAACACTGAAGCTTTCTTT
>NA|TRBD2|TRBV27|TRBJ2-1
CASKGLAVEDSFNEQFF
TGTGCCAGCAAGGGACTAGCGGTAGAAGATTCCTTTAATGAGCAGTTCTTC
>NA|NA|TRBV19|TRBJ2-1
CASSITGSYNEQFF
TGTGCCAGTAGTATAACAGGTTCCTACAATGAGCAGTTCTTC
>NA|NA|TRBV30|TRBJ2-7
CAWTSDSYEQYF
TGTGCCTGGACTAGCGATTCCTACGAGCAGTACTTC
>NA|NA|TRBV27|TRBJ2-1
CASSFGGGEQFF
TGTGCCAGCAGTTTCGGAGGGGGTGAGCAGTTCTTC
>NA|TRBD2|TRBV5-1|TRBJ2-1
CASTSGRRYNEQFF
TGCGCCAGCACTAGCGGGAGGAGGTACAATGAGCAGTTCTTC
>once|NA|TRBV29-1|TRBJ2-7
CSVGVAGEQYF
TGCAGCGTTGGGGTGGCAGGGGAGCAGTACTTC
>NA|TRBD1|TRBV15|TRBJ2-7
CATSRRDRVHEQYF
TGTGCCACCAGCAGACGGGACAGGGTACACGAGCAGTACTTC
>NA|TRBD2|TRBV29-1|TRBJ2-1
CSVAALAGRNEQFF
TGCAGCGTGGCCGCGCTAGCGGGAAGGAATGAGCAGTTCTTC
>NA|TRBD2|TRBV7-9|TRBJ2-1
CASSLEGTSGRYHNEQFF
TGTGCCAGCAGCTTAGAAGGGACTAGCGGGAGGTACCACAATGAGCAGTTCTTC
>NA|NA|TRBV28|TRBJ2-1
CASSSGGQNWYNEQFF
TGTGCCAGCAGTTCGGGTGGGCAGAACTGGTACAATGAGCAGTTCTTC
>NA|TRBD1|TRBV5-1|TRBJ1-1
CASSLTGTGSTEAFF
TGCGCCAGCAGCTTGACCGGGACAGGGTCCACTGAAGCTTTCTTT
>NA|TRBD2|TRBV7-9|TRBJ2-7
CASSSGLAYAYEQYF
TGTGCCAGCAGCTCGGGACTAGCGTATGCCTACGAGCAGTACTTC
>NA|NA|TRBV29-1|TRBJ2-1
CSVWGGNSYNEQFF
TGCAGCGTTTGGGGCGGAAACTCCTACAATGAGCAGTTCTTC
>many|NA|TRBV5-1|TRBJ2-7
CASRFTYRAYEQYF
TGCGCCAGCAGGTTTACTTACAGGGCCTACGAGCAGTACTTC
>once|TRBD1|TRBV5-1|TRBJ2-7
CASRDSGGHEQYF
TGCGCCAGCAGGGATTCAGGGGGCCACGAGCAGTACTTC
>NA|TRBD2|TRBV7-3|TRBJ2-3
CASSLAGLVNTDTQYF
TGTGCCAGCAGCTTAGCCGGACTAGTGAACACAGATACGCAGTATTTT
>NA|TRBD2|TRBV19|TRBJ2-7
CASSIGLAGTYEQYF
TGTGCCAGTAGTATAGGACTAGCGGGAACCTACGAGCAGTACTTC
>once|NA|TRBV7-2|TRBJ2-1
CASSSWDEQFF
TGTGCCAGCAGCTCGTGGGATGAGCAGTTCTTC
>NA|TRBD1|TRBV30|TRBJ1-1
CAWSARTGYTEAFF
TGTGCCTGGAGTGCCCGGACAGGGTACACTGAAGCTTTCTTT
>once|NA|TRBV6-6|TRBJ1-1
CASSATAPEAFF
TGTGCCAGCAGTGCGACAGCTCCTGAAGCTTTCTTT
>many|TRBD2|TRBV10-3|TRBJ2-7
CAIKSGLVSGRTYEQYF
TGTGCCATCAAGTCGGGCTTGGTTAGCGGGAGGACGTACGAGCAGTACTTC
>NA|NA|TRBV19|TRBJ2-1
CASGPLGNEQFF
TGTGCCTCGGGGCCCCTGGGTAATGAGCAGTTCTTC
>few|NA|TRBV7-3|TRBJ2-3
CASSQGHSTDTQYF
TGTGCCAGCAGCCAGGGACATAGCACAGATACGCAGTATTTT
>NA|NA|TRBV5-1|TRBJ2-2
CASSFSGISTGELFF
TGCGCCAGCAGCTTTTCAGGGATCAGCACCGGGGAGCTGTTTTTT
>NA|TRBD1|TRBV30|TRBJ1-5
CAWSGTGGNQPQHF
TGTGCCTGGAGTGGGACAGGGGGGAATCAGCCCCAGCATTTT
>NA|TRBD2|TRBV7-8|TRBJ2-5
CASSLAGGSGRSGETQYF
TGTGCCAGCAGCTTAGCGGGCGGTAGCGGGAGATCTGGCGAGACCCAGTACTTC
>NA|TRBD1|TRBV5-1|TRBJ1-4
CASSLEGQGHEKLFF
TGCGCCAGCAGCTTGGAGGGACAGGGGCATGAAAAACTGTTTTTT
>NA|TRBD1|TRBV28|TRBJ2-7
CASIPGTGVYEQYF
TGTGCCAGCATTCCCGGGACAGGGGTGTACGAGCAGTACTTC
>NA|NA|TRBV15|TRBJ2-1
CATSRDRPREQFF
TGTGCCACCAGCAGAGATCGCCCGCGTGAGCAGTTCTTC
>once|NA|TRBV28|TRBJ2-5
CASSQGGLQETQYF
TGTGCCAGCAGCCAAGGGGGGCTCCAAGAGACCCAGTACTTC
>once|TRBD1|TRBV28|TRBJ1-2
CASANRDRYGYTF
TGTGCCAGCGCCAACCGGGACAGGTATGGCTACACCTTC
>NA|NA|TRBV28|TRBJ2-7
CASRPGRPLYEQYF
TGTGCCAGCAGGCCAGGGAGACCCCTCTACGAGCAGTACTTC
>NA|NA|TRBV5-6|TRBJ1-4
CASSLLGSTNEKLFF
TGTGCCAGCAGCTTGTTGGGCTCAACTAATGAAAAACTGTTTTTT
>NA|TRBD1|TRBV28|TRBJ1-2
CASTMDRGFGGYTF
TGTGCCAGCACCATGGACAGGGGGTTCGGTGGCTACACCTTC